The source of this TCR beta chain is a study of blood T cell repertoires in COVID-19. Using immunoSEQ multiplex PCR, the repertoire was profiled, and TCRdb retains in-frame clones only, with some absent. This sample has about 53,000 clones; approximately 90% occur once, and the top ten carry under 3.5%. Germline assignment: CDR1 SGHAT and CDR2 FQNNGV. CDR3 length: 15 residues. Trimming removed 5 bases at V and 5 bases at J, with 18 bases between. The V and J genes are TRBV11-2 and TRBJ1-1; D perhaps matches TRBD1 (6 bases). Input material: peripheral blood. The TCR comes from a man aged 80 or over with acute or convalescent COVID-19. The CDR3 bases are TGTGCCAGCAGCCCAGAGACAGGTTGGAGGACTGAAGCTTTCTTT. Amino acid sequence: CASSPETGWRTEAFF.